A selection of T cell receptor beta chains follows, all from one sample in a study of cytomegalovirus exposure and HLA in healthy donors. Clones were sequenced by immunoSEQ multiplex PCR, and TCRdb holds only the in-frame ones, with some missing. The sample yields 110,000 to 150,000 clones, 88% seen once. The sequencing sample was made of PBMCs. The receptors derive from a woman aged 18-29 years in good health and CMV-seropositive. CDR3s include the opening cysteine and the closing phenylalanine or tryptophan. The D gene is left open where the match is weak. A row's size may be missing; if present it is once, few, many or a size class.

TRBJ2-7,NA,NA,TRBV10-3,TGTGCCATCAGTGAGTCGGTTAAACTAGCCGATTCCTACGAGCAGTACTTC,CAISESVKLADSYEQYF
TRBJ2-5,NA,TRBD2,TRBV2,TGTGCCAGCAGTGATCTAGCGGGGGGTTTCCAAGAGACCCAGTACTTC,CASSDLAGGFQETQYF
TRBJ2-7,once,TRBD1,TRBV27,TGTGCCAGCAGTTCGCTACAGGGGCGCGACGAGCAGTACTTC,CASSSLQGRDEQYF
TRBJ1-5,NA,NA,TRBV29-1,TGCACCCTGCGGCCCCAGCATTTT,CTLRPQHF
TRBJ1-2,NA,TRBD1,TRBV5-6,TGTGCCAGCAGCCGGTCCGACAGGGGGCGGATCTATGGCTACACCTTC,CASSRSDRGRIYGYTF
TRBJ2-6,once,TRBD1,TRBV27,TGTGCCAGCAGTCGGGACAGGGGTAACCCTGGGGCCAACGTCCTGACTTTC,CASSRDRGNPGANVLTF
TRBJ1-1,NA,NA,TRBV6-6,TGTGCCAGCAGGGTGGGACAATTGAACACTGAAGCTTTCTTT,CASRVGQLNTEAFF
TRBJ2-1,NA,NA,TRBV7-9,TGTGCCAGCAGCCCTTCATCCAGGGTTATGAATGAGCAGTTCTTC,CASSPSSRVMNEQFF
TRBJ2-7,NA,NA,TRBV9,TGTGCCAGCAGCGTAGGTCTAACCAACTACGAGCAGTACTTC,CASSVGLTNYEQYF
TRBJ1-5,NA,NA,TRBV9,TGTGCCAGCAGCCCCCCAGGGCGAGGTCAGCCCCAGCATTTT,CASSPPGRGQPQHF
TRBJ2-5,NA,NA,TRBV19,TGTGCCAGTAGTATTGCGGTGAACCAAGAGACCCAGTACTTC,CASSIAVNQETQYF
TRBJ1-2,NA,NA,TRBV6-1,TGTGCCAGCAGTGAGTCAGGGAGGGACTATGGCTACACCTTC,CASSESGRDYGYTF
TRBJ2-1,NA,TRBD1,TRBV6-1,TGTGCCAGCAGTGGAGGGGGGACAGGGATTAGTTATGAGCAGTTCTTC,CASSGGGTGISYEQFF
TRBJ1-1,NA,TRBD1,TRBV29-1,TGCAGCGTTGGGCGGACAGGGTTTAGTGACACTGAAGCTTTCTTT,CSVGRTGFSDTEAFF
TRBJ2-7,few,TRBD2,TRBV10-3,TGTGCCATCAGTGAGTCTGACGGGGGGTGGAAGCAGTACTTC,CAISESDGGWKQYF
TRBJ1-2,NA,TRBD1,TRBV9,TGTGCCAGCAGCGTCGGACAGGGGGTTGGCTACACCTTC,CASSVGQGVGYTF
TRBJ2-3,NA,TRBD2,TRBV25-1,TGTGCCAGCGGCCCGCTAGCGGGAGAGGATACGCAGTATTTT,CASGPLAGEDTQYF
TRBJ1-2,few,NA,TRBV6-6,TGTGCCAGCAGTCTCAGACAAAGACTATTTGATGGCTACACCTTC,CASSLRQRLFDGYTF
TRBJ1-1,NA,TRBD1,TRBV28,TGTGCCAGCAGTTCGACAGGGTTGAACACTGAAGCTTTCTTT,CASSSTGLNTEAFF
TRBJ2-2,NA,TRBD2,TRBV4-2,TGTGCCAGCAGCCAACGTTGGCCTAGCGGGCCCGGGGAGCTGTTTTTT,CASSQRWPSGPGELFF
TRBJ2-2,NA,NA,TRBV2,TGTGCCAGTCAGGGCCCCTACGGGGGGCCGAACACCGGGGAGCTGTTTTTT,CASQGPYGGPNTGELFF
TRBJ1-5,NA,NA,TRBV4-3,TGCGCCAGCAGCCAAGACGTCTGGGGCTATCAGCCCCAGCATTTT,CASSQDVWGYQPQHF
TRBJ2-1,NA,NA,TRBV6-1,TGTGCCAGCACGTTAGCGGCAATCAATGAGCAGTTCTTC,CASTLAAINEQFF
TRBJ2-1,NA,TRBD1,TRBV4-1,TGCGCCAGCAGCCCTTTGGACAGGAAGAGCTCCTACAATGAGCAGTTCTTC,CASSPLDRKSSYNEQFF
TRBJ2-7,NA,TRBD1,TRBV4-3,TGCGCCAGCAGCCAAGGGGGACAGGGGGCGCGGTACGAGCAGTACTTC,CASSQGGQGARYEQYF
TRBJ2-7,NA,NA,TRBV7-9,TGTGCCAGCAGTCCAAGGAAGACAGGTTCTTCCTACGAGCAGTACTTC,CASSPRKTGSSYEQYF
TRBJ2-1,NA,NA,TRBV2,TGTGCCAGCAGTGAAGCTATGGGGGGCTCCTACAATGAGCAGTTCTTC,CASSEAMGGSYNEQFF
TRBJ2-7,once,NA,TRBV13,TGTGCCAGCAGCTTCTGGGCATCTTCCTACGAGCAGTACTTC,CASSFWASSYEQYF
TRBJ2-5,NA,TRBD1,TRBV7-8,TGTGCCAGCAGTCTTACCGGGACAGGGGGCGCGGAGACCCAGTACTTC,CASSLTGTGGAETQYF
TRBJ1-4,NA,NA,TRBV27,TGTGCCAGCAGTTTATACGGAGGGATGAAGGAAAAACTGTTTTTT,CASSLYGGMKEKLFF
TRBJ1-4,once,TRBD1,TRBV6-5,TGTGCCAGCAGTTACTCGGGGACAGGGGCGGAAAAACTGTTTTTT,CASSYSGTGAEKLFF
TRBJ1-2,NA,NA,TRBV27,TGTGCCAGCAGTTTATCAGGACGGGGGTATGGCTACACCTTC,CASSLSGRGYGYTF
TRBJ2-5,NA,NA,TRBV6-6,TGTGCCAGCAGTTCCCGACCGAAACTGGAGTGGTCCCAGTACTTC,CASSSRPKLEWSQYF
TRBJ1-5,few,NA,TRBV7-6,TGTGCCAGCAGCTTAGGAGGCGGGAGGGCTATGGAGCCCCAGCATTTT,CASSLGGGRAMEPQHF
TRBJ1-3,NA,TRBD1,TRBV18,TGTGCCAGCTCCGCGGGTCACAGGGGATTTGCTGGAAACACCATATATTTT,CASSAGHRGFAGNTIYF
TRBJ2-5,NA,TRBD1,TRBV27,TGTGCCAGCAGTTTATGGGGGCGACAGGGTCGAAAAGAGACCCAGTACTTC,CASSLWGRQGRKETQYF
TRBJ1-2,NA,NA,TRBV11-2,TGTGCCAGCAGCTTTCAGGCAGGGAACTATGGCTACACCTTC,CASSFQAGNYGYTF
TRBJ1-2,NA,TRBD1,TRBV7-9,TGTGCCAGCAGCCGCAAGATGAAAAGGACAGGGTATGACGGCTACACCTTC,CASSRKMKRTGYDGYTF
TRBJ2-4,NA,TRBD1,TRBV4-3,TGCGCCAGCAGCAAGACAGGGAACATTCAGTACTTC,CASSKTGNIQYF
TRBJ1-2,NA,NA,TRBV1,TGCACCAGCAGCCAGAACAGGGGGAAGAACTATGGCTACACCTTC,CTSSQNRGKNYGYTF